These 30 T cell receptor beta chains were all obtained from the same sample, sequenced in a study of cytomegalovirus exposure and HLA in healthy donors. Use of 60 Vbeta and 13 Jbeta primers characterized the PCR. The repertoire was sequenced with immunoSEQ multiplex PCR; TCRdb's copy has only in-frame clones and lacks some. There are under 150,000 clones in the sample; roughly 72% occur only once, and 4% to 4.5% lies in the top ten. Sequencing was done on a sample of PBMCs. These receptors all come from a woman between 40 and 50 years old in good health and CMV-seropositive.

The V call is TRBV4-2, the J call TRBJ1-4, with 10 nucleotides matching TRBD1. V shed 0 bases and J 8 bases; nucleotides not matched to a gene: 3. Germline CDR1 and CDR2: LGHNA and YNFKEQ. The CDR3 runs to 15 residues. CDR3 loop: CASSQDGTGVEKLFF. In nucleotides, the CDR3 is TGTGCCAGCAGCCAAGATGGGACAGGGGTGGAAAAACTGTTTTTT.

The V call is TRBV5-1, the J call TRBJ2-5, with TRBD2 matching 14 bases. This CDR3 comprises 16 residues. Germline V lookup: CDR1 SGHRS, CDR2 YFSETQ. Germline trimming cut 4 bases from V and 4 bases from J; bases unmatched to any gene: 6. The CDR3 protein is CASSGGLAGVAETQYF. The CDR3 region has the DNA TGCGCCAGCAGCGGGGGACTAGCGGGGGTAGCAGAGACCCAGTACTTC.

The gene calls are TRBV19 and TRBJ2-2; TRBD1 matches at 8 bases. This CDR3 is 15 amino acids long. V was pared by 6 bases and J by 4 bases, with 7 bases of the junction left unmatched. Germline V lookup: CDR1 LNHDA, CDR2 SQIVND (reference sequence). The CDR3 is CASSTTGAGTGELFF. As DNA, the CDR3 is TGTGCCAGTAGCACGACAGGGGCGGGCACCGGGGAGCTGTTTTTT.

The chain is built from TRBV11-1 and TRBJ2-1; TRBD2 agrees at 8 bases. Germline CDR1 SGHAT, CDR2 FQDESV (reference sequence). J gave up 6 bases and V 5 bases, and 6 bases lay outside the gene matches. This CDR3 comprises 14 residues. CDR3 region: CASSPGGSINEQFF. The DNA for the CDR3 is TGTGCCAGCAGCCCGGGGGGGAGTATCAATGAGCAGTTCTTC.

This chain links TRBV5-1 with TRBJ2-5; D is perhaps TRBD2 (6 bases). Germline loops: CDR1 SGHRS, CDR2 YFSETQ. Trimming cost V 3 bases and J 2 bases, with 20 bases left between them. There are 17 residues in the CDR3. The CDR3 DNA is TGCGCCAGCAGCTCCCGGGGGATCGGCACCCCACAAGAGACCCAGTACTTC. Amino acid sequence: CASSSRGIGTPQETQYF.

This clone has a count of ten or more. The chain combines TRBV13 with TRBJ2-7; TRBD1 matches at 7 bases. Per germline, CDR1 PRHDT and CDR2 FYEKMQ (reference sequence). V shed 5 bases, J shed 3 bases, and the junction held 7 bases outside the gene matches. The CDR3 is 14 residues long. CDR3 protein: CASSATGLGYEQYF. The CDR3 coding sequence is TGTGCCAGCAGCGCGACAGGGCTGGGCTACGAGCAGTACTTC.

The V call is TRBV7-6, the J call TRBJ2-1, with D perhaps matching TRBD2 (6 bases). The V gene lost 0 bases and the J gene lost 10 bases, with 10 bases spanning the gap. CDR1 and CDR2 from the germline V gene are SGHVS and FNYEAQ. This CDR3 is 13 amino acids long. CDR3 loop: CASSLARGKEQFF. The DNA of the CDR3 is TGTGCCAGCAGCTTAGCGCGCGGGAAAGAGCAGTTCTTC. Variable domain in full (rest from reference TRBV7-6 and TRBJ2-1): GAGVSQSPRYKVTKRGQDVALRCDPISGHVSLYWYRQALGQGPEFLTYFNYEAQQDKSGLPNDRFSAERPEGSISTLTIQRTEQRDSAMYRCASSLARGKEQFFGPGTRLTVL.

The chain carries TRBV7-9 and TRBJ1-4; D is ambiguous. Trimming removed 1 base at V and 3 bases at J, with 9 bases between. CDR1 is SEHNR, CDR2 FQNEAQ, per germline (reference sequence). The CDR3 is 15 residues long. This chain's CDR3 is CASSLVGGSNEKLFF. For the CDR3, the DNA is TGTGCCAGCAGCTTAGTAGGCGGGTCTAATGAAAAACTGTTTTTT.

This chain connects TRBV7-8 to TRBJ2-1; 13 bases are shared with TRBD2. This CDR3 has 15 residues. The ends lost 7 bases at V and 9 bases at J; junction bases unmatched: 9. The germline V gene encodes CDR1 SGHVS and CDR2 FQNEAQ. CDR3 sequence (DNA): TGTGCCAGCAACCCTGGGACTAGCGGGAAAGGTGAGCAGTTCTTC. It translates to CASNPGTSGKGEQFF.

The chain is built from TRBV5-1 and TRBJ1-1; 7 nucleotides agree with TRBD1. The germline V gene encodes CDR1 SGHRS and CDR2 YFSETQ. The CDR3 length is 13 residues. V lost 4 bases, J lost 0 bases, and 0 bases stayed unmatched. DNA for the CDR3: TGCGCCAGCAGCGGACAGGTGAACACTGAAGCTTTCTTT. It translates to CASSGQVNTEAFF.

CDR3 sequence: CASSLGTTDTQYF. The CDR3 coding sequence is TGTGCCAGCAGCTTAGGGACTACAGATACGCAGTATTTT. The V gene is TRBV11-2, the J gene TRBJ2-3; D might be TRBD2 (5 bases). Germline V gene data show CDR1 as SGHAT and CDR2 as FQNNGV. V was trimmed by 1 base and J by 3 bases, leaving 5 bases between them. There are 13 residues in the CDR3. The full variable domain, completed using reference TRBV11-2 and TRBJ2-3, is EAGVAQSPRYKIIEKRQSVAFWCNPISGHATLYWYQQILGQGPKLLIQFQNNGVVDDSQLPKDRFSAERLKGVDSTLKIQPAKLEDSAVYLCASSLGTTDTQYFGPGTRLTVL.

The chain uses TRBV19 and TRBJ1-2; no definite D call. The CDR3 covers 15 residues. Looked up from germline, CDR1 is LNHDA and CDR2 is SQIVND (reference sequence). V lost 5 bases, J lost 3 bases, and 16 bases lay in between. CDR3 DNA: TGTGCCAGTAGTCAAATGAGAGGGTATGACTATGGCTACACCTTC. Translation: CASSQMRGYDYGYTF.

This clone was seen repeatedly, ten times or more. V gene TRBV20-1 combines with J gene TRBJ2-5; no reliable D call. Deletions cut 3 bases from V and 5 bases from J, with 7 bases between. Germline V gives CDR1 DFQATT, CDR2 SNEGSKA (reference sequence). The CDR3 is 11 amino acids. CDR3 sequence reads: CSASPTETQYF. CDR3 sequence (DNA): TGCAGTGCTAGCCCTACTGAGACCCAGTACTTC.

V and J are TRBV5-1 and TRBJ2-1; 9 nucleotides match TRBD1. The trim removed 1 base at V and 9 bases at J, leaving 14 bases unmatched. Per the germline V gene, CDR1 is SGHRS and CDR2 is YFSETQ. This CDR3 region has 17 residues. CDR3 bases: TGCGCCAGCAGCTTGTTGGGGGGGACAGGGCCTAAGATTGAGCAGTTCTTC. It codes for CASSLLGGTGPKIEQFF.

The V gene is TRBV18, the J gene TRBJ1-2; no reliable D call. Per the germline V gene, CDR1 is KGHSH and CDR2 is LQKENI. This CDR3 contains 14 residues. Trimming stripped 2 bases from V and 5 bases from J, with 12 bases between. The CDR3 DNA follows: TGTGCCAGCTCACCATCCCGGGATATTTATGGCTACACCTTC. It codes for CASSPSRDIYGYTF.

The chain recombines TRBV23-1 with TRBJ1-1; weak D call: TRBD1 (6 bases). TRBV23-1 is an ORF; its function is uncertain. The V end lost 8 bases, the J end lost 1 base, and 11 bases lay between the germline ends. The CDR3 has 13 amino acids. The CDR3 nucleotides are TGCGCCAGCCGGGACACTCGGAACACTGAAGCTTTCTTT. Residues: CASRDTRNTEAFF.

The V and J genes are TRBV5-5 and TRBJ1-2; no reliable D call. V was shortened by 2 bases and J by 1 base, with 15 bases between the two germline ends. The germline V gene encodes CDR1 SGHKS and CDR2 YYEKEE (reference sequence). The CDR3 sequence is 16 residues long. The CDR3 loop reads CASSLGQQTINYGYTF. DNA for the CDR3: TGTGCCAGCAGCTTAGGCCAACAGACTATTAACTATGGCTACACCTTC.

The V and J genes are TRBV7-2 and TRBJ2-3; 7 bases are shared with TRBD2. V lost 5 bases, J lost 3 bases, and 11 bases stayed unmatched. This CDR3 comprises 16 residues. Germline V gene data show CDR1 as SGHTA and CDR2 as FQGNSA. The CDR3 spells CASSPTLAAETDTQYF. The CDR3 DNA sequence: TGTGCCAGCAGCCCTACCCTAGCGGCTGAGACAGATACGCAGTATTTT. The full variable domain, with the rest looked up from reference TRBV7-2 and TRBJ2-3, is GAGVSQSPSNKVTEKGKDVELRCDPISGHTALYWYRQSLGQGLEFLIYFQGNSAPDKSGLPSDRFSAERTGGSVSTLTIQRTQQEDSAVYLCASSPTLAAETDTQYFGPGTRLTVL.

V and J are TRBV30 and TRBJ2-7; weak D call: TRBD2 (6 bases). Trimming shortened V by 6 bases and J by 7 bases, and 19 bases separated the two germline ends. The CDR3 sequence is 13 residues long. Germline lookup yields CDR1 GTSNPN and CDR2 SVGIG (reference sequence). This CDR3 reads CACIGQGAGEQYF. CDR3 bases: TGTGCCTGCATCGGACAAGGGGCGGGGGAGCAGTACTTC. The full variable domain, completed using reference TRBV30 and TRBJ2-7, is SQTIHQWPATLVQPVGSPLSLECTVEGTSNPNLYWYRQAAGRGLQLLFYSVGIGQISSEVPQNLSASRPQDRQFILSSKKLLLSDSGFYLCACIGQGAGEQYFGPGTRLTVT.

The V call is TRBV18, the J call TRBJ2-2; D is possibly TRBD1 (5 bases). The CDR3 is 15 residues long. Germline-derived CDR1 and CDR2 are KGHSH and LQKENI. Trimming took off 3 bases at V and 2 bases at J, with 10 bases between the two ends. CDR3 coding DNA: TGTGCCAGCTCACCGGGGCAGAGTAACACCGGGGAGCTGTTTTTT. It yields the protein CASSPGQSNTGELFF.

The chain links TRBV27 to TRBJ2-2, with 9 bases aligning to TRBD1. This CDR3 has 14 amino acids. The V gene's germline CDR1 is MNHEY and CDR2 SMNVEV (reference sequence). The V gene end was trimmed by 7 bases and the J gene end by 3 bases; junction bases not matched to a gene: 3. The CDR3, as DNA: TGTGCCAGCACCGACAGGGGGGACACCGGGGAGCTGTTTTTT. Translation: CASTDRGDTGELFF.

The rearrangement joins TRBV4-1 to TRBJ1-1; D gene ambiguous. The CDR3 runs to 14 residues. With 0 bases removed from V and 1 base from J, the gap between germline ends came to 6 bases. CDR1 is MGHRA and CDR2 is YSYEKL in the germline V gene. This CDR3 reads CASSQEGPNTEAFF. For the CDR3, the DNA is TGCGCCAGCAGCCAAGAGGGCCCGAACACTGAAGCTTTCTTT.

The CDR3 here is CASSFIQGRDTEAFF. CDR3 sequence (DNA): TGCGCCAGCAGCTTCATACAGGGGCGGGACACTGAAGCTTTCTTT. The chain links TRBV5-1 to TRBJ1-1; 7 positions agree with TRBD1. The CDR3 is 15 residues long. V dropped 2 bases and J dropped 3; count of bases not matched to a gene: 7. Germline CDR1 and CDR2: SGHRS and YFSETQ.

This clone was counted once. The rearrangement joins TRBV5-5 to TRBJ2-7, with D possibly matching TRBD2 (7 bases). The CDR3 is made up of 17 amino acids. V shed 3 bases and J shed 4 bases, with 23 bases lying between them. Germline V gene lookup returns CDR1 SGHKS and CDR2 YYEKEE (reference sequence). The CDR3 is CASSSGLSGGGLYEQYF. The CDR3 DNA reads as TGTGCCAGCAGCTCGGGCCTATCGGGCGGGGGCTTATACGAGCAGTACTTC.

The J gene is TRBJ1-2, the V gene TRBV25-1, with D possibly TRBD1 on 6 matching bases. Looked up from germline, CDR1 is MGHDK and CDR2 is SYGVNS. V was trimmed by 9 bases and J by 4 bases, leaving 24 bases between them. CDR3 length: 16 residues. The CDR3 reads CARNYRDQGLSYGYTF. CDR3 coding DNA: TGTGCCAGGAACTATAGAGACCAGGGGCTTAGCTATGGCTACACCTTC.

The chain couples TRBV9 to TRBJ2-5; 11 bases are shared with TRBD1. The germline V gene has CDR1 SGDLS and CDR2 YYNGEE. The CDR3 consists of 16 residues. J was trimmed by 5 bases and V by 5 bases; bases with no gene match: 11. The CDR3 sequence is CASSHGGQGVRETQYF. In nucleotides, the CDR3 is TGTGCCAGCAGTCATGGGGGACAGGGGGTTCGGGAGACCCAGTACTTC.

The chain couples TRBV19 to TRBJ1-1, with D perhaps matching TRBD1 (5 bases). From germline, CDR1 is LNHDA and CDR2 SQIVND (reference sequence). The CDR3 is made up of 14 amino acids. Trimming removed 1 base at V and 5 bases at J, with 11 bases between. In nucleotides, the CDR3 is TGTGCCAGTAGTATAGCGTTGGGGGGAACTGAAGCTTTCTTT. Its translation: CASSIALGGTEAFF.

The rearrangement links TRBV18 to TRBJ1-5; D possibly corresponds to TRBD1 (5 bases). The length of the CDR3 is 12 residues. Trimming pared 6 bases from V and 5 bases from J, leaving 8 bases between. Germline CDR1 reads KGHSH; CDR2 reads LQKENI. CDR3 amino acids: CASSDSDQPQHF. The CDR3 DNA reads TGTGCCAGCTCTGACAGTGATCAGCCCCAGCATTTT. The full variable domain, with the rest looked up from reference TRBV18 and TRBJ1-5, is NAGVMQNPRHLVRRRGQEARLRCSPMKGHSHVYWYRQLPEEGLKFMVYLQKENIIDESGMPKERFSAEFPKEGPSILRIQQVVRGDSAAYFCASSDSDQPQHFGDGTRLSIL.

This clone is a singleton in its sample. The chain is built from TRBV27 and TRBJ1-4, with no clear D. CDR1 is MNHEY and CDR2 is SMNVEV in the germline V gene (reference sequence). The length of the CDR3 is 14 residues. V gave up 4 bases and J gave up 0 bases, with 6 bases separating them. The CDR3 loop is CASSSYSTNEKLFF. DNA for the CDR3: TGTGCCAGCAGTTCTTACTCAACTAATGAAAAACTGTTTTTT.

The V call is TRBV4-1, the J call TRBJ2-2, with D possibly matching TRBD2 (7 bases). V was pared by 4 bases and J by 5 bases, with 20 bases between. This CDR3 comprises 17 residues. CDR1 is MGHRA and CDR2 is YSYEKL in the germline V gene. The CDR3 loop is CASSPPTGRGGTGELFF. CDR3 DNA: TGCGCCAGCAGCCCCCCGACGGGGAGGGGGGGAACCGGGGAGCTGTTTTTT.